This TCR beta chain is from a study of regulatory T cells in long-lasting Graves disease. In this sample, this clonotype turned up many times. Building the TCR beta libraries relied on iRepertoire HTBI primers, and CDR3 regions underwent Arm-PCR. MiXCR was run by TCRdb on the multiplex PCR reads, yielding one entry per CDR3 protein. The data show around 250,000 distinct CDR3 sequences, 18% seen once. The V and J ends lost 4 bases and 4 bases, in that order; junction bases with no gene match: 7. In germline, CDR1 is SGHDT, CDR2 YYEEEE. This CDR3 is 15 amino acids long. As to time point: newly diagnosed GD, antithyroid drugs for less than 3 months. The TCR library was made from RNA that had been extracted from PBMCs in TRIzol. These data were also reused for a study on T cells in Graves' hyperthyroidism and ophthalmopathy.

The clonotype was recovered from a woman in her twenties or thirties with Graves disease. Sequenced here: peripheral blood mononuclear cells (PBMCs), sampled at new diagnosis, from a patient treated with antithyroid drugs. The V and J genes are TRBV5-6 and TRBJ1-2; 10 nucleotides line up with TRBD1. This CDR3 is CASSVMDRGVYGYTF. CDR3 nucleotides: TGTGCCAGCAGCGTAATGGACAGGGGGGTCTATGGCTACACCTTC.